This T cell receptor (beta chain) originates from a study of blood T cell repertoires in COVID-19. Whole-study context: Italy, Spain and the United States were the sources of the convalescent and acute COVID-19 samples. Sample material is recorded as cDNA or gDNA derived from T cells, B-cell-depleted T cells, or PBMCs.

Original methodology: Estimated nucleated cell counts came from reference gene primer amplification. This table comes from immunoSEQ multiplex PCR, and its TCRdb copy is limited to in-frame clones, with some not included. The D gene and trimming were derived from the DNA, and the V and J assignments and clone size from that table. The sample has 150,000 to 180,000 clones, roughly 84% seen once. V lost 6 bases, J lost 2 bases, and 2 bases stayed unmatched. The CDR3 covers 13 residues. Sequencing was carried out using peripheral blood. V gene TRBV12-3 or TRBV12-4 combines with J gene TRBJ2-3, with 7 bases that match TRBD1. The clonotype comes from a woman aged 55-70 years with COVID-19, enrolled during active disease. As DNA, the CDR3 is TGTGCCAGCAGGGGACAGTCCACAGATACGCAGTATTTT. Its translation: CASRGQSTDTQYF.